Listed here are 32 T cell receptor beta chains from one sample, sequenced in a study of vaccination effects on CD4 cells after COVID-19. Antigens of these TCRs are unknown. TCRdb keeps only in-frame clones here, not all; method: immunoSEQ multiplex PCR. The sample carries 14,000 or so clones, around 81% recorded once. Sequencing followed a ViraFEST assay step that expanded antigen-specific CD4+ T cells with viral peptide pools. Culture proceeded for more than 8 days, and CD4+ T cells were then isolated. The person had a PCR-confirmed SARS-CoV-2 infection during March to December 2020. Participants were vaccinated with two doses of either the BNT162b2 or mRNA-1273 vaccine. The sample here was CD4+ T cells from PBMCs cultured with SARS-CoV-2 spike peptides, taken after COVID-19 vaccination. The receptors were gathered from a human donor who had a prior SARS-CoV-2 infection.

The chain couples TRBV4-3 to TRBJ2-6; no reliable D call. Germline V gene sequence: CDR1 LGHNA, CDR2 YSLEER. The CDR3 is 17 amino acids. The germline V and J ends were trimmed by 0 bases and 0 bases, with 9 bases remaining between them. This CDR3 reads CASSQDPGPSGANVLTF. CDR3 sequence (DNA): TGCGCCAGCAGCCAAGACCCGGGCCCCTCTGGGGCCAACGTCCTGACTTTC.

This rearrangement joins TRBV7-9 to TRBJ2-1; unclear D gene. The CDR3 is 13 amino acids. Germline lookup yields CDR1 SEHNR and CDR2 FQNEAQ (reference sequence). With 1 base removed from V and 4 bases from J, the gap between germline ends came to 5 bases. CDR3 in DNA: TGTGCCAGCAGCTTAGACTTATACAATGAGCAGTTCTTC. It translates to CASSLDLYNEQFF.

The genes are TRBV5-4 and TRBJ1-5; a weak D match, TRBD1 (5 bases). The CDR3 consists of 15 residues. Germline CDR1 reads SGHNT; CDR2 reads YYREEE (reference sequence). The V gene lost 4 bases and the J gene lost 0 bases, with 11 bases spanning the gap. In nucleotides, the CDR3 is TGTGCCAGCAGCGCGACAGTATATAGCAATCAGCCCCAGCATTTT. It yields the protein CASSATVYSNQPQHF.

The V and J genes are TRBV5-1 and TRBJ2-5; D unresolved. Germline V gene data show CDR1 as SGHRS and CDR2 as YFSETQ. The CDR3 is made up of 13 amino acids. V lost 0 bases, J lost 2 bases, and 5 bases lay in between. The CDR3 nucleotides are TGCGCCAGCAGCTTGGAATTACAAGAGACCCAGTACTTC. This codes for CASSLELQETQYF. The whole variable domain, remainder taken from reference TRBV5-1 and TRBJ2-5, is KAGVTQTPRYLIKTRGQQVTLSCSPISGHRSVSWYQQTPGQGLQFLFEYFSETQRNKGNFPGRFSGRQFSNSRSEMNVSTLELGDSALYLCASSLELQETQYFGPGTRLLVL.

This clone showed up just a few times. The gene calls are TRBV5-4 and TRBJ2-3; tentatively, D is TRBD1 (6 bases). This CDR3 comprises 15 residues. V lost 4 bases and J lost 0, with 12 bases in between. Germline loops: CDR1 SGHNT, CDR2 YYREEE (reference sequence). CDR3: CASSQGGSSTDTQYF. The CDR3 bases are TGTGCCAGCAGCCAAGGGGGTTCTAGCACAGATACGCAGTATTTT. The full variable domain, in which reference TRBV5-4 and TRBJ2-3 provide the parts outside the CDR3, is ETGVTQSPTHLIKTRGQQVTLRCSSQSGHNTVSWYQQALGQGPQFIFQYYREEENGRGNFPPRFSGLQFPNYSSELNVNALELDDSALYLCASSQGGSSTDTQYFGPGTRLTVL.

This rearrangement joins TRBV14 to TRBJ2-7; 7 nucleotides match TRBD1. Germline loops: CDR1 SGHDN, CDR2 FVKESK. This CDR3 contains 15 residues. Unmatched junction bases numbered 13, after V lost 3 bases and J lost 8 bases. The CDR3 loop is CASSHGQAKGLKQYF. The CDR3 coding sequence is TGTGCCAGCAGCCATGGACAGGCAAAGGGGCTCAAGCAGTACTTC.

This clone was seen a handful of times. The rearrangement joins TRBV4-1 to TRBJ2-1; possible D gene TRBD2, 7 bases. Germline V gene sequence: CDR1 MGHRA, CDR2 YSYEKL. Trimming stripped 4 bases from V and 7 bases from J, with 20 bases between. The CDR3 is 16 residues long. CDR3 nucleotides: TGCGCCAGCAGCCGAGGGGGGCGGGCGGGAGAAAATGAGCAGTTCTTC. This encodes CASSRGGRAGENEQFF.

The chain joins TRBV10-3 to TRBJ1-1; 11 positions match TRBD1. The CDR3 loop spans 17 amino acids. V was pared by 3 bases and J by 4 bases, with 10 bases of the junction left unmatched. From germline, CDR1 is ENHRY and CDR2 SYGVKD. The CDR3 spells CAISDLGQGALATEAFF. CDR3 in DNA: TGTGCCATCAGTGACCTAGGACAGGGGGCGCTGGCCACTGAAGCTTTCTTT.

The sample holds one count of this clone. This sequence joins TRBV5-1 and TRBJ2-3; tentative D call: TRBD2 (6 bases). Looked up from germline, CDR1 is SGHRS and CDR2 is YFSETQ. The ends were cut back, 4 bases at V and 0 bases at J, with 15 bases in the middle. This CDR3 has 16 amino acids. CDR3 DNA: TGCGCCAGCAGCCTAGGGCGGGGTACTAGCACAGATACGCAGTATTTT. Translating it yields CASSLGRGTSTDTQYF.

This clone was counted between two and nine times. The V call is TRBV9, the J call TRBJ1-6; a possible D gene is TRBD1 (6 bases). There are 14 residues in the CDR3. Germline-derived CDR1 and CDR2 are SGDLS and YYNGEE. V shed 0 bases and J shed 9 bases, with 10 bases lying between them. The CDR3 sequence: CASSVDPGVSPLHF. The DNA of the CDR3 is TGTGCCAGCAGCGTAGACCCAGGGGTTTCACCCCTCCACTTT.

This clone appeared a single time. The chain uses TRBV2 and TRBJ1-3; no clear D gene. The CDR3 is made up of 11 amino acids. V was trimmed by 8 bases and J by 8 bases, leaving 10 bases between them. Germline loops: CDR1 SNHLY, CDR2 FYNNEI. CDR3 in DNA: TGTGCCAGCTCAAATCGGGACACCATATATTTT. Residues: CASSNRDTIYF.

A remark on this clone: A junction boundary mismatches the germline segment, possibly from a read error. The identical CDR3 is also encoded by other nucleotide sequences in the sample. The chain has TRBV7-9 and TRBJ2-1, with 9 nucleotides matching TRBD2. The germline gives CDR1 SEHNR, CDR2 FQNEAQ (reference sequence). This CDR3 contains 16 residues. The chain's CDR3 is CASSLALAGSYNEQFF. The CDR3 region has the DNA TGTGCCAGCAGCTTAGCACTAGCGGGCTCCTACAATGAGCAATTCTTC.

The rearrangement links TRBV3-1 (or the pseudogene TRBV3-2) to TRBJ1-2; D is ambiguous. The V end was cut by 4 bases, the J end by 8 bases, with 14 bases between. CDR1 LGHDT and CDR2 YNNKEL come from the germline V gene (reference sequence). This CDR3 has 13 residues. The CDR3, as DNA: TGTGCCAGCAGCCCAAGAGAGTTGGGGGGCTACACCTTC. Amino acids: CASSPRELGGYTF.

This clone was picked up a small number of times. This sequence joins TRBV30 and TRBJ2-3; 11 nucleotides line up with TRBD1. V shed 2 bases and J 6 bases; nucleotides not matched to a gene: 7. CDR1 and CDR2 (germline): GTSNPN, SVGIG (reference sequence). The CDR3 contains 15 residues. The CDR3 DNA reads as TGTGCCTGGAGTCCTGGACAGGGGGCGCTGGATACGCAGTATTTT. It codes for CAWSPGQGALDTQYF.

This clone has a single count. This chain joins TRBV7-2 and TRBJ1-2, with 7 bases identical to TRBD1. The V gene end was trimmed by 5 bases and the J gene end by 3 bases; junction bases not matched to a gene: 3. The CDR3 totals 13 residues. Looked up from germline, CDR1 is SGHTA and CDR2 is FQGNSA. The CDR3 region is CASSQGTDYGYTF. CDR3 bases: TGTGCCAGCAGCCAAGGGACAGACTATGGCTACACCTTC.

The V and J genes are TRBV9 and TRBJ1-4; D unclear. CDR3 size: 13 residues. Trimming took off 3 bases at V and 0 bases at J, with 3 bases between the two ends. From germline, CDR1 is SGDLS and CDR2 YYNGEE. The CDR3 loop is CASSASTNEKLFF. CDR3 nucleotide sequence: TGTGCCAGCAGCGCGTCAACTAATGAAAAACTGTTTTTT.

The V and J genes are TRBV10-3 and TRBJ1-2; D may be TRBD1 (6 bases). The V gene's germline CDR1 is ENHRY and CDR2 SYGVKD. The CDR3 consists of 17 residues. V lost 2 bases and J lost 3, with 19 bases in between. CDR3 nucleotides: TGTGCCATCAGTGAGACCGGACAGACCTCAATAGACTATGGCTACACCTTC. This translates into CAISETGQTSIDYGYTF.

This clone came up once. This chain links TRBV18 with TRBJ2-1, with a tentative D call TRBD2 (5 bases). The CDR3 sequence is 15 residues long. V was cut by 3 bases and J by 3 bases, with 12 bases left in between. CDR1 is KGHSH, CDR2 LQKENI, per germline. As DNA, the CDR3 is TGTGCCAGCTCACCGCGGGCAGAAGGCTACAATGAGCAGTTCTTC. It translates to CASSPRAEGYNEQFF. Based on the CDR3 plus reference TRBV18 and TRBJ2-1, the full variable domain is NAGVMQNPRHLVRRRGQEARLRCSPMKGHSHVYWYRQLPEEGLKFMVYLQKENIIDESGMPKERFSAEFPKEGPSILRIQQVVRGDSAAYFCASSPRAEGYNEQFFGPGTRLTVL.

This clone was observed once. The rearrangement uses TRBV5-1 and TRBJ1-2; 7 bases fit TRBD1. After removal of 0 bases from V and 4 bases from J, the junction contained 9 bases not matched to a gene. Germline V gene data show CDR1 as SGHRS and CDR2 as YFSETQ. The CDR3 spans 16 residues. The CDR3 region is CASSLEYPGTAYGYTF. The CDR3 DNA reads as TGCGCCAGCAGCTTGGAGTACCCAGGGACAGCCTATGGCTACACCTTC. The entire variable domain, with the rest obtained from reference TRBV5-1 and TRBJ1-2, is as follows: KAGVTQTPRYLIKTRGQQVTLSCSPISGHRSVSWYQQTPGQGLQFLFEYFSETQRNKGNFPGRFSGRQFSNSRSEMNVSTLELGDSALYLCASSLEYPGTAYGYTFGSGTRLTVV.

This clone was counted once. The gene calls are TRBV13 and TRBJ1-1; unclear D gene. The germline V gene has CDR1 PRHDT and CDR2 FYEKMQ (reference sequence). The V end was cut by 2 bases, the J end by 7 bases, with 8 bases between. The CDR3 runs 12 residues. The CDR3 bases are TGTGCCAGCAGCTTAAACCGATATGAAGCTTTCTTT. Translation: CASSLNRYEAFF. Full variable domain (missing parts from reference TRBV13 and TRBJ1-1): AAGVIQSPRHLIKEKRETATLKCYPIPRHDTVYWYQQGPGQDPQFLISFYEKMQSDKGSIPDRFSAQQFSDYHSELNMSSLELGDSALYFCASSLNRYEAFFGQGTRLTVV.

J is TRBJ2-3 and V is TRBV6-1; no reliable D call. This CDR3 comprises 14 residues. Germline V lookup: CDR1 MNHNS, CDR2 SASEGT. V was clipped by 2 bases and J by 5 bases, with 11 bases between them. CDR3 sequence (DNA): TGTGCCAGCAGTGAAAGTTTTGGGCGAGATACGCAGTATTTT. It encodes CASSESFGRDTQYF.

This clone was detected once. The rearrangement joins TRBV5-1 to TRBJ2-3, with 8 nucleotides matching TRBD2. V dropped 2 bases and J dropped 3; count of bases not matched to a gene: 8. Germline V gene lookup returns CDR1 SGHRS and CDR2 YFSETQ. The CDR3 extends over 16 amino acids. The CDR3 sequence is CASSLGLAESTDTQYF. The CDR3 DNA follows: TGCGCCAGCAGCTTAGGACTAGCCGAGAGTACAGATACGCAGTATTTT.

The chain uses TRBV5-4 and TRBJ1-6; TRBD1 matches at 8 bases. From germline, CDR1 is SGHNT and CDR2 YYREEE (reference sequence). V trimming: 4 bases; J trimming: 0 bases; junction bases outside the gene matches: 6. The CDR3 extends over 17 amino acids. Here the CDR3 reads CASSHGQGGSYNSPLHF. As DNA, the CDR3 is TGTGCCAGCAGCCACGGACAGGGAGGCTCCTATAATTCACCCCTCCACTTT.

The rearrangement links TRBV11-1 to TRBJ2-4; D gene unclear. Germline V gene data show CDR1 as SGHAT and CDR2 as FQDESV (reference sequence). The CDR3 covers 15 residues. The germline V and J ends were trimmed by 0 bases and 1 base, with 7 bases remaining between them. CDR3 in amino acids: CASSLAPAAKNIQYF. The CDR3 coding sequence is TGTGCCAGCAGCTTAGCACCCGCGGCCAAAAACATTCAGTACTTC.

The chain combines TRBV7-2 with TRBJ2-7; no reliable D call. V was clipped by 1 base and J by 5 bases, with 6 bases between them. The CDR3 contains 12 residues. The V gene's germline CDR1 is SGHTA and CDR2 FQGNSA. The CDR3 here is CASSLEYNEQYF. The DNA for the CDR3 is TGTGCCAGCAGCTTAGAGTATAACGAGCAGTACTTC.

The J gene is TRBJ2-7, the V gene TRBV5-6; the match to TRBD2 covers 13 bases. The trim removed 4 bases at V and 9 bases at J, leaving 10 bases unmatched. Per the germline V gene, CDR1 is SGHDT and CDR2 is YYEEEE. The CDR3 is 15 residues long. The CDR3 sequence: CASSLGGLAGALQYF. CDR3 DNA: TGTGCCAGCAGCCTGGGAGGACTAGCGGGGGCCTTGCAGTACTTC.

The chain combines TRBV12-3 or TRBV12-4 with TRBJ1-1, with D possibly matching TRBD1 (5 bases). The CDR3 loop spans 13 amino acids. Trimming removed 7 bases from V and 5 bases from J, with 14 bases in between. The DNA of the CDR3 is TGTGCCAGCACCACCGACAGACGGACTGAAGCTTTCTTT. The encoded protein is CASTTDRRTEAFF.

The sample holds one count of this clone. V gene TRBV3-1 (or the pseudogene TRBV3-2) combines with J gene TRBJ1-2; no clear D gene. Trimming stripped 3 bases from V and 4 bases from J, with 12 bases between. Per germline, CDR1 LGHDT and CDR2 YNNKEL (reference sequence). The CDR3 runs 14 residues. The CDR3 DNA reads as TGTGCCAGCAGCCAGCAGTCTTGGGGCTATGGCTACACCTTC. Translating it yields CASSQQSWGYGYTF.

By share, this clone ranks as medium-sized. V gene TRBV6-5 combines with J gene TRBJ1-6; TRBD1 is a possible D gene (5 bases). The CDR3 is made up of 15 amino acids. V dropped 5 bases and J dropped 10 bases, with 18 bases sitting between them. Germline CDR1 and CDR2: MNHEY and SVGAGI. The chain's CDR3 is CASSPRQGVRSPLHF. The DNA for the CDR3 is TGTGCCAGCAGTCCCCGGCAGGGTGTCAGATCACCCCTCCACTTT.

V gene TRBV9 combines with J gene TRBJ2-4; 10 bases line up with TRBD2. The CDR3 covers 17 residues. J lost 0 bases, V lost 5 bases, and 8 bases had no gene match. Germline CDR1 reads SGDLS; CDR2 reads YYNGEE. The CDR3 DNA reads TGTGCCAGCAGTAGCGGGGGGACAACTATAGCCAAAAACATTCAGTACTTC. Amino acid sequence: CASSSGGTTIAKNIQYF.

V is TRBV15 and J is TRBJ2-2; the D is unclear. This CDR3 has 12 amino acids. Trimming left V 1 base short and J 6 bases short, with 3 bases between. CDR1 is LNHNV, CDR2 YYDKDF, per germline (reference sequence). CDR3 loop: CATSRVAGELFF. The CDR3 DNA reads TGTGCCACCAGCAGAGTGGCCGGGGAGCTGTTTTTT. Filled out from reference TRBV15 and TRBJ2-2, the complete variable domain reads DAMVIQNPRYQVTQFGKPVTLSCSQTLNHNVMYWYQQKSSQAPKLLFHYYDKDFNNEADTPDNFQSRRPNTSFCFLDIRSPGLGDTAMYLCATSRVAGELFFGEGSRLTVL.

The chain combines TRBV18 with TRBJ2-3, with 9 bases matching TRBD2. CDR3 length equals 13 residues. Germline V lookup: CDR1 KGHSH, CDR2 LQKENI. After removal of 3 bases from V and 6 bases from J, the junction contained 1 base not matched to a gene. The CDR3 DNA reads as TGTGCCAGCTCACCCGCGGGAGGGGATACGCAGTATTTT. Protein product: CASSPAGGDTQYF.